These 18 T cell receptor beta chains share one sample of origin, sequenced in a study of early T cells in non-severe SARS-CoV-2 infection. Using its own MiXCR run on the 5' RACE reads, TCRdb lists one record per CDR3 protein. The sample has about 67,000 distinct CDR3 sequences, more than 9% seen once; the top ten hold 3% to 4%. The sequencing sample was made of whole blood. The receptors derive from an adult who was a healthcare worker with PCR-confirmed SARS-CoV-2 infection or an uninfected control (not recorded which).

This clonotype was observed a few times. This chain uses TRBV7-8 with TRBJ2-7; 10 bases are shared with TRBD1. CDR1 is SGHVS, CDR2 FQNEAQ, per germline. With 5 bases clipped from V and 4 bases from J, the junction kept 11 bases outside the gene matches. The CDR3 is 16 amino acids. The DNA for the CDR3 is TGTGCCAGCAGCCACTCGGGACAGGGGTTTGAGTACGAGCAGTACTTC. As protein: CASSHSGQGFEYEQYF.

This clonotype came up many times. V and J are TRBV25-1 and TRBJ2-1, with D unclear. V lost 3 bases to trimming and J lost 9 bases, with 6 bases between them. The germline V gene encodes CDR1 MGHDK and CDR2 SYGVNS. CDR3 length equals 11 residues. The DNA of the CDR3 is TGTGCCAGCAGTGAGGTGGGTGAGCAGTTCTTC. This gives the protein CASSEVGEQFF.

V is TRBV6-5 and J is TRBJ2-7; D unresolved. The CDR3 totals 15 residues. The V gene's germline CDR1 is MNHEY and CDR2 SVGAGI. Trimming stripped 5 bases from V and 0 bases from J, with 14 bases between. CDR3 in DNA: TGTGCCAGCAGTACGACCGGGTTCTCCTCCTACGAGCAGTACTTC. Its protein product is CASSTTGFSSYEQYF.

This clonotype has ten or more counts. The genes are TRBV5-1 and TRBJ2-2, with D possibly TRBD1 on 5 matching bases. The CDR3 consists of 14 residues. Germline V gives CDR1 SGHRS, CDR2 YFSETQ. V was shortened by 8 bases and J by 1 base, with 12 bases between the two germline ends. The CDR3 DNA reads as TGCGCCAGTTTAGCACAGGAGAACACCGGGGAGCTGTTTTTT. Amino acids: CASLAQENTGELFF.

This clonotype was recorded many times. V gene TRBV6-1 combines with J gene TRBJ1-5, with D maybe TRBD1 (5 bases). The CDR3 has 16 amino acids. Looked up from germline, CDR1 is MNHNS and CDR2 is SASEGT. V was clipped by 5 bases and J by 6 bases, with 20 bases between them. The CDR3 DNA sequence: TGTGCCAGCAGTCCCCCCCGGGGGAGGGTCGGTCAGCCCCAGCATTTT. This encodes CASSPPRGRVGQPQHF.

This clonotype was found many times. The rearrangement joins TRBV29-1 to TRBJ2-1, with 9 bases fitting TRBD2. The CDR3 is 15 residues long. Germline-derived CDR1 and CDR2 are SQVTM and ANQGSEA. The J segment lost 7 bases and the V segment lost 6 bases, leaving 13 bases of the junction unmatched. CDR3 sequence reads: CSVRLGGRARNEQFF. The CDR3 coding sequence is TGCAGCGTACGCTTGGGCGGGAGGGCCAGGAATGAGCAGTTCTTC.

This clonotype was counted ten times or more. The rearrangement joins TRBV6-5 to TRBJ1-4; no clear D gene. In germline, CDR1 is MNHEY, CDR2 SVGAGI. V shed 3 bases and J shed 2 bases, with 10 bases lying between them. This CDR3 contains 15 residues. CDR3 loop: CASSYSPHTNEKLFF. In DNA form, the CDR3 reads TGTGCCAGCAGTTATAGTCCGCACACTAATGAAAAACTGTTTTTT.

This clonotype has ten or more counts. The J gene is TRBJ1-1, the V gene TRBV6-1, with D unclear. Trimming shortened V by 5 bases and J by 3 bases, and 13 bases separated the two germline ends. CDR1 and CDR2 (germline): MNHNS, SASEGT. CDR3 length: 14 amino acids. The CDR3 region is CASSIFEGDTEAFF. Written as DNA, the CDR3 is TGTGCCAGCAGTATTTTCGAGGGCGACACTGAAGCTTTCTTT.

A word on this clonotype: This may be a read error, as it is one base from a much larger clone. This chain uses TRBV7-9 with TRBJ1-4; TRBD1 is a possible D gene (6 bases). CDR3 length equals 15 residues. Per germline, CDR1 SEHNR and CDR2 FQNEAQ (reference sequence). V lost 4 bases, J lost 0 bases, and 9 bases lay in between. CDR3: CASSSHRATNEKLFF. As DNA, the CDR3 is TGTGCCAGCAGCTCTCACAGGGCAACTAATGAAAAACTGTTTTTT.

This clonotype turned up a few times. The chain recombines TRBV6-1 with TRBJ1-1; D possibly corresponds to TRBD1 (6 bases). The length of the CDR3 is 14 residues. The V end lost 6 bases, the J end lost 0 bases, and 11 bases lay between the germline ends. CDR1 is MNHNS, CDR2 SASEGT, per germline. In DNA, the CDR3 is TGTGCCAGCAGATTAGACAGGCTGAACACTGAAGCTTTCTTT. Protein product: CASRLDRLNTEAFF.

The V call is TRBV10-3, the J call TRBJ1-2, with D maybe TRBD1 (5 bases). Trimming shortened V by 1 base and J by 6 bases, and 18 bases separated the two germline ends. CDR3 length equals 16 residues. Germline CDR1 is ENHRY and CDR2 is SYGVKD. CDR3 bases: TGTGCCATCAGTGAGTTGTCTATCGGGACCCCTAATGGCTACACCTTC. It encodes CAISELSIGTPNGYTF.

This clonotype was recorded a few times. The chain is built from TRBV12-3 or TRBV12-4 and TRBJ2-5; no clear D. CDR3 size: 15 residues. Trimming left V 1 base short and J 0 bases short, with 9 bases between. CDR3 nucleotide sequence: TGTGCCAGCAGTTTAGTCCCCCCGTACCAAGAGACCCAGTACTTC. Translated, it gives CASSLVPPYQETQYF.

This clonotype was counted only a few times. The CDR3 here is CSVEPGATGELFF. The CDR3, as DNA: TGCAGCGTTGAGCCTGGAGCCACCGGGGAGCTGTTTTTT. This rearrangement joins TRBV29-1 to TRBJ2-2; D ambiguous. Germline lookup yields CDR1 SQVTM and CDR2 ANQGSEA. The CDR3 runs to 13 residues. V dropped 3 bases and J dropped 4 bases, with 9 bases sitting between them.

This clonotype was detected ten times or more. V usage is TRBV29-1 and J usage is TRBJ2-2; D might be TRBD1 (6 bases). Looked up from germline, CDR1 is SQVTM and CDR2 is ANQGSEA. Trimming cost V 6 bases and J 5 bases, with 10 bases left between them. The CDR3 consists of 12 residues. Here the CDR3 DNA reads TGCAGCGTGACAGGTGGGACCGGGGAGCTGTTTTTT. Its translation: CSVTGGTGELFF.

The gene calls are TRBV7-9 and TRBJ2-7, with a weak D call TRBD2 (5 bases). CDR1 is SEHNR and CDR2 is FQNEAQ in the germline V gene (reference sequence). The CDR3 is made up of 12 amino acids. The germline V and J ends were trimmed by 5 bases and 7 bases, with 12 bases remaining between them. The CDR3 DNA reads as TGTGCCAGCAGCGGATTATCGGGGGAGCAGTACTTC. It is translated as CASSGLSGEQYF.

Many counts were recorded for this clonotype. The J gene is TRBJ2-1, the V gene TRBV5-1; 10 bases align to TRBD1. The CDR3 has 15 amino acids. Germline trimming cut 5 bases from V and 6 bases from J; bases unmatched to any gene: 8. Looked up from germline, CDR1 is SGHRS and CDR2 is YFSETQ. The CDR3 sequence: CASRPPGQGINEQFF. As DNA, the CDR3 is TGCGCCAGCAGGCCGCCGGGACAGGGGATCAATGAGCAGTTCTTC.

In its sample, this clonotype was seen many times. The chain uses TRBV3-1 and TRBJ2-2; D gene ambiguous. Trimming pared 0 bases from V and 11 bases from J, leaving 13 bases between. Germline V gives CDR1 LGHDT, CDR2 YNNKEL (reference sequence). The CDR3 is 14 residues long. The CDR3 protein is CASSQDRALLELFF. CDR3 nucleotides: TGTGCCAGCAGCCAAGATCGGGCCCTCCTAGAGCTGTTTTTT. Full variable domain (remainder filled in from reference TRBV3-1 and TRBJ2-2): DTAVSQTPKYLVTQMGNDKSIKCEQNLGHDTMYWYKQDSKKFLKIMFSYNNKELIINETVPNRFSPKSPDKAHLNLHINSLELGDSAVYFCASSQDRALLELFFGEGSRLTVL.

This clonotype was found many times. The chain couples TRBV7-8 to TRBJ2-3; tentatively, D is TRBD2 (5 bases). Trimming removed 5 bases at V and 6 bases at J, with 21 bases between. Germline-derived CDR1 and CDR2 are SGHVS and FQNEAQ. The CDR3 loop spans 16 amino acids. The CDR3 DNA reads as TGTGCCAGCAGCATCCATACTAGGGCCGCGGAGGATACGCAGTATTTT. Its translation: CASSIHTRAAEDTQYF.